What follows are 5 T cell receptor beta chains derived from one specimen sequenced in a study of T cell repertoires in cytomegalovirus infection. The antigens of these receptors remain unknown. TCRdb passed the reads through MiXCR, listing each CDR3 protein once. The repertoire has about 890,000 distinct CDR3 sequences, around a third of them found once; the top ten carry about 14%. Sequenced material: cultured CD8+ T cells from PBMCs, taken from culture after CMV antigen stimulation. The receptor source for this set is a human donor in good health (CMV status not recorded). Some clones in this sample may be carry-over from other donors' samples.

A note on this clonotype: A junction boundary mismatches the germline segment, possibly from a read error. CDR3 sequence: CAGSYLERGTEAFF. For the CDR3, the DNA is TGTGCCGGCAGCTATCTTGAACGGGGCACTGAAGCTTTCTTT. The genes are TRBV7-9 and TRBJ1-1, with D unclear. This CDR3 spans 14 amino acids. Germline assignment: CDR1 SEHNR and CDR2 FQNEAQ (reference sequence).

This chain joins TRBV7-9 and TRBJ1-6, with 8 nucleotides matching TRBD1. V dropped 11 bases and J dropped 10; count of bases not matched to a gene: 16. Germline CDR1 SEHNR, CDR2 FQNEAQ (reference sequence). This CDR3 region has 15 residues. CDR3 coding DNA: TGTGCCCTGGGACAGGTGCCCGCAACGTGGTCACCCCTCCACTTT. Its protein product is CALGQVPATWSPLHF.

The chain has TRBV6-8 and TRBJ2-1; the D gene could be TRBD1 or TRBD2 (6 bases each). Trimming took 2 bases from V and 8 from J, leaving 16 bases between them. This CDR3 has 15 amino acids. Germline V lookup: CDR1 MNHGY, CDR2 SAAAGT. The DNA of the CDR3 is TGTGCCAGCAGTTACGAGGGGGGCTTTATCGATGAGCAGTTCTTC. It specifies CASSYEGGFIDEQFF.

The V gene is TRBV15, the J gene TRBJ2-7; 12 nucleotides align to TRBD1. V trimming: 8 bases; J trimming: 5 bases; junction bases outside the gene matches: 4. CDR1 LNHNV and CDR2 YYDKDF come from the germline V gene (reference sequence). There are 13 residues in the CDR3. The CDR3 sequence: CATRDRGRHEQYF. In DNA form, the CDR3 reads TGTGCCACCCGGGACAGGGGGCGGCACGAGCAGTACTTC.

The chain links TRBV11-2 to TRBJ2-4; 8 bases fit TRBD2. With V trimmed by 1 base and J by 0 bases, 5 bases remained unmatched. Per germline, CDR1 SGHAT and CDR2 FQNNGV. There are 17 residues in the CDR3. CDR3: CASSLAGGTGAKNIQYF. CDR3 in DNA: TGTGCCAGCAGCTTAGCGGGGGGGACGGGAGCCAAAAACATTCAGTACTTC. Full variable domain (rest looked up from reference TRBV11-2 and TRBJ2-4): EAGVAQSPRYKIIEKRQSVAFWCNPISGHATLYWYQQILGQGPKLLIQFQNNGVVDDSQLPKDRFSAERLKGVDSTLKIQPAKLEDSAVYLCASSLAGGTGAKNIQYFGAGTRLSVL.